These 28 T cell receptor beta chains originate from one sample sequenced in a study of T cells in Graves' hyperthyroidism and ophthalmopathy. TCR beta CDR3 regions were amplified from RNA. The TCR CDR3 was amplified in a first-round RT-PCR using the HTBI primer set. TCRdb re-analysed the multiplex PCR reads in MiXCR, keeping a single row per CDR3 protein. The sample lists about 610,000 distinct CDR3 sequences, 40% to 55% occurring once. Sequences were obtained from peripheral blood or thyroid tissue (not recorded which). Receptors were obtained from a woman between 18 and 29 years old with Graves' hyperthyroidism.

In the case of this clonotype: A much larger clone sits a single nucleotide away, making a read error possible. The genes are TRBV5-1 and TRBJ1-5; D ambiguous. Germline V gives CDR1 SGHRS, CDR2 YFSETQ. The CDR3 consists of 13 residues. The CDR3 DNA reads as TGCGCCGGCAGTTTGACCTCGGACGGGGCCCAGCATTTT. Translating gives CAGSLTSDGAQHF.

This clonotype was picked up many times. The chain couples TRBV6-4 to TRBJ1-5; D remains unclear. The V end was cut by 6 bases, the J end by 9 bases, with 24 bases between. The CDR3 is 16 residues long. The V gene's germline CDR1 is MRHNA and CDR2 SNTAGT. CDR3 sequence: CASSPSDWVPNGPQHF. The CDR3 nucleotides are TGTGCCAGCAGCCCTTCGGATTGGGTCCCCAACGGGCCCCAGCATTTT.

The CDR3 nucleotides are TGTGCCAGCAGATACCGGACAGGGCAAATCTATGGCTACACCTTC. It translates to CASRYRTGQIYGYTF. This chain connects TRBV2 to TRBJ1-2; 8 bases are a match to TRBD1. CDR3 length equals 15 residues. The V gene's germline CDR1 is SNHLY and CDR2 FYNNEI. V trimming: 6 bases; J trimming: 4 bases; junction bases outside the gene matches: 10.

This clonotype was counted at least ten times. The chain links TRBV10-3 to TRBJ1-1, with D perhaps matching TRBD1 (6 bases). Germline V gene data show CDR1 as ENHRY and CDR2 as SYGVKD. The CDR3 contains 15 residues. V shed 3 bases and J shed 3 bases, with 14 bases lying between them. The CDR3 DNA reads as TGTGCCATCAGTGACTCTGGGGGCGAGGACACTGAAGCTTTCTTT. Its translation: CAISDSGGEDTEAFF.

The chain uses TRBV7-2 and TRBJ2-5, with 10 bases identical to TRBD2. Trimming removed 7 bases from V and 7 bases from J; junction bases left unmatched: 15. The CDR3 is 16 amino acids. Looked up from germline, CDR1 is SGHTA and CDR2 is FQGNSA. CDR3 DNA sequence: TGTGCCAGCATCGACAGAGCGGGAGGGGGTATCGGGACCCAGTACTTC. Translating gives CASIDRAGGGIGTQYF. The full variable domain, with the rest looked up from reference TRBV7-2 and TRBJ2-5, is GAGVSQSPSNKVTEKGKDVELRCDPISGHTALYWYRQSLGQGLEFLIYFQGNSAPDKSGLPSDRFSAERTGGSVSTLTIQRTQQEDSAVYLCASIDRAGGGIGTQYFGPGTRLLVL.

The V and J genes are TRBV24-1 and TRBJ2-1, with 7 bases matching TRBD1. Near its end, the DNA agrees better with TRBJ2-7, so the J call may be wrong. CDR3 length: 18 residues. Germline-derived CDR1 and CDR2 are KGHDR and SFDVKD. CDR3 protein: CATSDPTTPGQLYNEQYF. The CDR3 coding sequence is TGTGCCACCAGTGATCCAACAACACCGGGACAGCTTTACAATGAGCAGTACTTC.

The V and J genes are TRBV4-2 and TRBJ2-7, with TRBD1 identical over 7 bases. The V and J ends lost 1 base and 5 bases, in that order; junction bases with no gene match: 5. Germline lookup yields CDR1 LGHNA and CDR2 YNFKEQ. The CDR3 length is 14 residues. The DNA for the CDR3 is TGTGCCAGCAGCCAAGGCCAGGGGGACCACGAGCAGTACTTC. Translated: CASSQGQGDHEQYF.

This clonotype occurred many times. V is TRBV27 and J is TRBJ2-7, with D hard to call. The ends were cut back, 5 bases at V and 2 bases at J, with 16 bases in the middle. Germline V gives CDR1 MNHEY, CDR2 SMNVEV (reference sequence). The CDR3 contains 15 residues. CDR3 in amino acids: CASSLTRNSAYEQYF. CDR3 bases: TGTGCCAGCAGTCTAACGCGGAATTCGGCCTACGAGCAGTACTTC.

This clonotype occurred a few times. This chain connects TRBV9 to TRBJ1-6; D perhaps matches TRBD1 (6 bases). CDR3 length: 18 amino acids. In germline, CDR1 is SGDLS, CDR2 YYNGEE. V was trimmed by 4 bases and J by 5 bases, leaving 22 bases between them. For the CDR3, the DNA is TGTGCCAGCAGCCAATTGTCCCCCGAGGACAGCCATAATTCACCCCTCCACTTT. Amino acids: CASSQLSPEDSHNSPLHF.

On this clonotype itself: A much larger clone differs from this one at a single base, so this may be a read error. The chain recombines TRBV20-1 with TRBJ2-7; 9 bases match TRBD2. The length of the CDR3 is 15 residues. Germline V gives CDR1 DFQATT, CDR2 SNEGSKA (reference sequence). V shed 7 bases and J 0 bases; nucleotides not matched to a gene: 10. The CDR3 sequence: CSVPIWREGSYEQYF. The CDR3 coding sequence is TGCAGTGTTCCGATCTGGCGGGAGGGCTCCTACGAGCAGTACTTC.

The sample holds many counts of this clonotype. The chain couples TRBV25-1 to TRBJ2-7; possibly TRBD2 for D (7 bases). The CDR3 is 14 amino acids. The V and J ends lost 8 bases and 4 bases respectively, with 18 bases between them. Per germline, CDR1 MGHDK and CDR2 SYGVNS. The DNA of the CDR3 is TGTGCCAGCGCGAGGGGGGGTGGGGGGTACGAGCAGTACTTC. Protein sequence: CASARGGGGYEQYF.

This chain connects TRBV11-2 to TRBJ2-4; D unclear. Germline values: CDR1 SGHAT, CDR2 FQNNGV. V was cut by 1 base and J by 0 bases, with 7 bases left in between. The CDR3 is 15 residues long. CDR3 in DNA: TGTGCCAGCAGCTTAGTCGGTTTAGCCAAAAACATTCAGTACTTC. Translation gives CASSLVGLAKNIQYF. Full variable domain (rest looked up from reference TRBV11-2 and TRBJ2-4): EAGVAQSPRYKIIEKRQSVAFWCNPISGHATLYWYQQILGQGPKLLIQFQNNGVVDDSQLPKDRFSAERLKGVDSTLKIQPAKLEDSAVYLCASSLVGLAKNIQYFGAGTRLSVL.

Ten or more counts support this clonotype. The chain uses TRBV4-2 and TRBJ1-2, with D uncertain. The CDR3 is made up of 17 amino acids. V was clipped by 0 bases and J by 4 bases, with 18 bases between them. Germline V lookup: CDR1 LGHNA, CDR2 YNFKEQ. CDR3 nucleotides: TGTGCCAGCAGCCAAGAGGCTGGGTTGAGTGGAACCTATGGCTACACCTTC. It translates to CASSQEAGLSGTYGYTF.

The chain recombines TRBV29-1 with TRBJ1-5; tentative D call: TRBD1 (6 bases). CDR3 length equals 12 residues. V lost 8 bases to trimming and J lost 6 bases, with 14 bases between them. The V gene's germline CDR1 is SQVTM and CDR2 ANQGSEA. This CDR3 reads CSLTGGGQPQHF. The CDR3, as DNA: TGCAGCTTAACTGGGGGCGGTCAGCCCCAGCATTTT.

The genes are TRBV14 and TRBJ1-4, with no clear D. Per germline, CDR1 SGHDN and CDR2 FVKESK. V was trimmed by 0 bases and J by 8 bases, leaving 7 bases between them. The CDR3 loop spans 13 amino acids. This chain's CDR3 is CASSQEGYEKLFF. The CDR3 nucleotides read TGTGCCAGCAGCCAAGAGGGGTACGAAAAACTGTTTTTT.

In this sample, this clonotype turned up many times. This sequence joins TRBV2 and TRBJ1-6, with 8 bases lining up with TRBD1. V gave up 0 bases and J gave up 0 bases; unmatched junction bases: 4. The CDR3 loop spans 18 amino acids. Germline CDR1 SNHLY, CDR2 FYNNEI. The CDR3 coding sequence is TGTGCCAGCAGTGAAGCGCTTGGGACAGGCTCCTATAATTCACCCCTCCACTTT. Its protein is CASSEALGTGSYNSPLHF.

This clonotype has at least ten counts. The chain uses TRBV7-2 and TRBJ1-1; D gene ambiguous. The germline V gene has CDR1 SGHTA and CDR2 FQGNSA. Trimming took off 6 bases at V and 6 bases at J, with 11 bases between the two ends. The CDR3 is 12 amino acids. CDR3 bases: TGTGCCAGCAGAAACCCCCCCTCTGAAGCTTTCTTT. This codes for CASRNPPSEAFF.

This clonotype was recorded at least ten times. The rearrangement joins TRBV19 to TRBJ1-5, with unresolved D. The germline V and J ends were trimmed by 7 bases and 4 bases, with 11 bases remaining between them. CDR1 is LNHDA, CDR2 SQIVND, per germline (reference sequence). The CDR3 is 13 amino acids. This CDR3 is CASTGPTNQPQHF. The CDR3 nucleotides read TGTGCCAGTACCGGGCCTACAAATCAGCCCCAGCATTTT.

This clonotype was observed many times. The V call is TRBV5-1, the J call TRBJ2-2, with D unresolved. V gave up 0 bases and J gave up 9 bases, with 12 bases separating them. The CDR3 length is 14 residues. The germline CDR1 and CDR2 sequences are SGHRS and YFSETQ. CDR3 amino acids: CASSLAVGYRELFF. CDR3 nucleotides: TGCGCCAGCAGCTTGGCCGTCGGGTATAGGGAGCTGTTTTTT.

This clonotype has a single count. This may be a read error: a much more frequent sequence differs by one nucleotide. The genes are TRBV19 and TRBJ2-2; D gene ambiguous. Germline V gives CDR1 LNHDA, CDR2 SQIVND (reference sequence). V dropped 8 bases and J dropped 6 bases, with 13 bases sitting between them. The CDR3 spans 13 residues. The CDR3 protein is CASELVKSGELFF. The CDR3 DNA reads TGTGCCAGTGAGCTGGTGAAGTCCGGGGAGCTGTTTTTT.

On this clonotype: One junction end does not reproduce the germline sequence, and a read error may be involved. The genes are TRBV6-6 and TRBJ1-1; D gene uncertain. From germline, CDR1 is MNHNY and CDR2 SVGAGI (reference sequence). The length of the CDR3 is 11 residues. The CDR3 reads CASSRNTEAYF. In DNA form, the CDR3 reads TGTGCCAGCAGCAGGAACACTGAAGCTTACTTT.

This rearrangement joins TRBV4-2 to TRBJ2-7; TRBD2 agrees at 13 bases. The CDR3 length is 16 residues. Germline CDR1 is LGHNA and CDR2 is YNFKEQ. V trimming: 2 bases; J trimming: 12 bases; junction bases outside the gene matches: 13. The CDR3 loop is CASSQSLAGGPSQLYF. CDR3 bases: TGTGCCAGCAGCCAATCACTAGCGGGAGGGCCCTCTCAGCTGTACTTC.

About this clonotype: It may be a read error: a sequence one base away is much more abundant. The chain carries TRBV5-1 and TRBJ1-1; 9 positions agree with TRBD1. This CDR3 spans 15 amino acids. Trimming removed 2 bases from V and 6 bases from J; junction bases left unmatched: 8. Germline V gives CDR1 SGHRS, CDR2 YFSETQ. As DNA, the CDR3 is TGCGCCAGCAGCTTAACTTCGGGACAGGGTGCTGAAGCTTTCTTT. Encoded protein: CASSLTSGQGAEAFF. The variable domain in full, with the rest retrieved from reference TRBV5-1 and TRBJ1-1, is KAGVTQTPRYLIKTRGQQVTLSCSPISGHRSVSWYQQTPGQGLQFLFEYFSETQRNKGNFPGRFSGRQFSNSRSEMNVSTLELGDSALYLCASSLTSGQGAEAFFGQGTRLTVV.

This chain connects TRBV10-3 to TRBJ2-3, with 8 bases identical to TRBD2. The CDR3 runs 19 residues. Germline CDR1 is ENHRY and CDR2 is SYGVKD. V trimming: 4 bases; J trimming: 1 base; junction bases outside the gene matches: 16. The CDR3 DNA reads TGTGCCATCAGTGTGATGGAAACTAGCGGACGGGTGGGCACAGATACGCAGTATTTT. It codes for CAISVMETSGRVGTDTQYF.

This clonotype has at least ten counts. The gene calls are TRBV4-1 and TRBJ2-7; 8 nucleotides line up with TRBD2. The CDR3 loop spans 17 amino acids. J lost 3 bases, V lost 4 bases, and 14 bases had no gene match. The germline V gene encodes CDR1 MGHRA and CDR2 YSYEKL. The CDR3 loop is CASSPELAGHPFYEQYF. CDR3 DNA: TGCGCCAGCAGCCCTGAATTAGCGGGACACCCTTTCTACGAGCAGTACTTC.

This clonotype was seen ten or more times. The genes are TRBV19 and TRBJ2-2; TRBD2 matches 11 bases. Unmatched junction bases numbered 4, after V lost 4 bases and J lost 3 bases. This CDR3 region has 16 residues. The germline V gene has CDR1 LNHDA and CDR2 SQIVND (reference sequence). Here the CDR3 reads CASSKPSGRYTGELFF. The DNA for the CDR3 is TGTGCCAGTAGTAAACCTAGCGGGAGGTACACCGGGGAGCTGTTTTTT.

This clonotype was seen once. V and J are TRBV7-2 and TRBJ2-7; the D gene is possibly TRBD1 (5 bases). Gene TRBJ2-1 matches the end of the DNA better, so the J call may be wrong. Germline V CDR1 and CDR2: SGHTA, FQGNSA. The CDR3 is made up of 14 amino acids. For the CDR3, the DNA is TGTGCCAGCAGCTTAGGGACAAGCCTCAGGGAGCAGTTCTTC. Translated, it gives CASSLGTSLREQFF.

Ten or more counts support this clonotype. V and J are TRBV2 and TRBJ1-5, with a possible D match to TRBD1 (5 bases). Germline V lookup: CDR1 SNHLY, CDR2 FYNNEI. The CDR3 consists of 15 residues. V was trimmed by 6 bases and J by 5 bases, leaving 17 bases between them. The CDR3 region is CASSREKGSDQPQHF. The CDR3 nucleotides read TGTGCCAGCAGCAGGGAGAAGGGGTCGGATCAGCCCCAGCATTTT.